Listed here are 6 T cell receptor beta chains from one sample, sequenced in a study of T cells after yellow fever vaccination. Using its own MiXCR run on the 5' RACE reads, TCRdb lists one record per CDR3 protein. Found here are under 500,000 distinct CDR3 sequences, roughly a sixth of them singletons; the top ten hold about a sixth. The specimen comprised PBMCs, sampled before the yellow fever booster vaccination. The receptors come from a young man who received the YFV17D yellow fever vaccine.

This clonotype was seen only a few times. The V gene is TRBV7-9, the J gene TRBJ1-3; D is uncertain. Trimming cost V 2 bases and J 5 bases, with 13 bases left between them. The CDR3 is 15 residues long. Germline CDR1 reads SEHNR; CDR2 reads FQNEAQ (reference sequence). The CDR3 region is CASSLSSGSRNTIYF. DNA of the CDR3: TGTGCCAGCAGCTTAAGTTCGGGCAGCCGAAACACCATATATTTT. The variable domain in full, completed from reference TRBV7-9 and TRBJ1-3, reads DTGVSQNPRHKITKRGQNVTFRCDPISEHNRLYWYRQTLGQGPEFLTYFQNEAQLEKSRLLSDRFSAERPKGSFSTLEIQRTEQGDSAMYLCASSLSSGSRNTIYFGEGSWLTVV.

This sequence joins TRBV11-2 and TRBJ2-7, with D perhaps given as TRBD1 or TRBD2 (5 bases each). Between the trimmed V and J ends, which lost 1 base and 6 bases, there was a span of 10 bases. Per germline, CDR1 SGHAT and CDR2 FQNNGV. The CDR3 consists of 13 residues. The CDR3: CASSLGSGLEQYV. In nucleotides, the CDR3 is TGTGCCAGCAGCTTAGGATCGGGGCTCGAGCAGTACGTC.

This clonotype was observed a handful of times. The J gene is TRBJ2-1, the V gene TRBV7-2; 8 bases align to TRBD2. V was clipped by 5 bases and J by 10 bases; unmatched bases: 10. Germline CDR1 is SGHTA and CDR2 is FQGNSA. The CDR3 is 14 residues long. The CDR3 bases are TGTGCCAGCAGCCCTTCCCCCAGCGGGGGAGAGCAGTTCTTC. This translates into CASSPSPSGGEQFF.

This clonotype was counted only a few times. The chain's CDR3 is CASSLVGGTNEQFF. The CDR3 DNA follows: TGTGCCAGCAGTCTGGTCGGGGGCACAAATGAGCAGTTCTTC. The genes are TRBV12-3 or TRBV12-4 and TRBJ2-1; either TRBD1 or TRBD2 may supply D (6 bases each). V was cut by 5 bases and J by 7 bases, with 15 bases left in between. The CDR3 covers 14 residues.

This clonotype was picked up many times. The rearrangement joins TRBV3-1 to TRBJ1-1; D possibly corresponds to TRBD1 (6 bases). The CDR3 is 15 amino acids. The V gene's germline CDR1 is LGHDT and CDR2 YNNKEL (reference sequence). V gave up 4 bases and J gave up 3 bases, with 15 bases separating them. The CDR3 sequence is CASSLPYGGHTEAFF. CDR3 sequence (DNA): TGTGCCAGCAGCCTTCCCTACGGGGGGCACACTGAAGCTTTCTTT.

There are a few counts of this clonotype. The J gene is TRBJ2-3, the V gene TRBV12-3 or TRBV12-4, with no clear D. The CDR3 is 16 residues long. Deletions cut 2 bases from V and 1 base from J, with 13 bases between. This CDR3 is CASSLWTPIRTDTQYF. The CDR3 bases are TGTGCCAGCAGTTTATGGACCCCGATCCGCACAGATACGCAGTATTTT.